Reported below is one T cell receptor beta chain. Its target is unknown. This sample was included in a study of graft-versus-host responses after intestinal transplantation. General study results and limits: GvH clone levels peaked in circulation, and this peak was associated with early post-transplant HvG declines. Patients with graft-donor T cell macrochimerism had high graft-versus-host to host-versus-graft clonal ratios in allografts.

With V trimmed by 2 bases and J by 0 bases, 5 bases remained unmatched. The germline V gene has CDR1 SGHNT and CDR2 YENEEA. This CDR3 contains 16 residues. Only in-frame clones appear in the TCRdb table, and some are missing; sequencing was by immunoSEQ multiplex PCR. This table has about 26,000 clones, roughly 82% appearing once. The V call is TRBV11-3, the J call TRBJ1-1; 8 bases align to TRBD1. Here the sequenced sample was unstimulated CD4+ T cells sorted from spleen or lymph node cells, taken before intestinal transplant. This clonotype was sampled from a human donor who received an intestinal transplant. The chain's CDR3 is CASSLSHRGLNTEAFF. Written as DNA, the CDR3 is TGTGCCAGCAGCTTAAGTCACAGGGGGTTGAACACTGAAGCTTTCTTT.